One sample yielded the 23 T cell receptor beta chains listed below, sequenced in a study of regulatory T cells in long-lasting Graves disease. Library construction for TCR beta used iRepertoire HTBI primers and Arm-PCR of CDR3 regions. Using its own MiXCR run on the multiplex PCR reads, TCRdb lists one record per CDR3 protein. The table has hundreds of thousands of distinct CDR3 sequences, around 15% seen once. The time point is: newly diagnosed GD, antithyroid drugs for less than 3 months. The authors made the TCR library using RNA they extracted from PBMCs. Sequenced here: peripheral blood mononuclear cells (PBMCs), sampled at new diagnosis, from a patient treated with antithyroid drugs. These receptors came from a female donor with Graves disease.

This clonotype was observed a few times. The chain is built from TRBV7-3 and TRBJ2-1; a possible D gene is TRBD1 (6 bases). The ends were cut back, 9 bases at V and 6 bases at J, with 18 bases in the middle. This CDR3 has 14 amino acids. Germline CDR1 is SGHTA and CDR2 is FQGTGA. CDR3 DNA: TGTGCCAGTTCGCGAGGGGGTCCGGGCAATGAGCAGTTCTTC. It is translated as CASSRGGPGNEQFF.

This clonotype was observed at least ten times. V usage is TRBV2 and J usage is TRBJ2-1; TRBD1 matches at 11 bases. The CDR3 totals 15 residues. V lost 6 bases and J lost 0; bases outside the gene matches: 1. Per germline, CDR1 SNHLY and CDR2 FYNNEI. The DNA of the CDR3 is TGTGCCAGCAGGGGGACAGGGGGCTCCTACAATGAGCAGTTCTTC. Its translation is CASRGTGGSYNEQFF.

This clonotype has ten or more counts. J is TRBJ2-1 and V is TRBV6-1; TRBD2 matches at 12 bases. CDR1 is MNHNS and CDR2 is SASEGT in the germline V gene. This CDR3 spans 15 amino acids. With 5 bases clipped from V and 6 bases from J, the junction kept 5 bases outside the gene matches. The CDR3 here is CASSLAGGEGNEQFF. CDR3 DNA sequence: TGTGCCAGCAGTCTAGCGGGAGGGGAAGGCAATGAGCAGTTCTTC.

This clonotype appeared a few times. This likely comes from a read error, as the CDR3 has no conserved phenylalanine or tryptophan at its end. The chain employs TRBV7-2 and TRBJ2-5, with D perhaps TRBD1 (5 bases). This CDR3 has 14 amino acids. The V gene lost 1 base and the J gene lost 5 bases, with 11 bases spanning the gap. Germline V CDR1 and CDR2: SGHTA, FQGNSA. This chain's CDR3 is CASSLDRTPETQYL. The CDR3 DNA sequence: TGTGCCAGCAGCTTAGACAGGACCCCGGAGACCCAGTACCTC.

This chain links TRBV9 with TRBJ2-1, with D tentatively TRBD1 (6 bases). Germline V gene sequence: CDR1 SGDLS, CDR2 YYNGEE. The CDR3 is 16 residues long. The ends were cut back, 0 bases at V and 2 bases at J, with 12 bases in the middle. CDR3: CASSVGAQGTYNEQFF. In DNA, the CDR3 is TGTGCCAGCAGCGTAGGGGCGCAGGGGACCTACAATGAGCAGTTCTTC.

This clonotype was counted ten times or more. The chain has TRBV27 and TRBJ1-1; a weak D match, TRBD1 (5 bases). This CDR3 has 12 residues. The germline V gene encodes CDR1 MNHEY and CDR2 SMNVEV (reference sequence). V was cut by 6 bases and J by 8 bases, with 13 bases left in between. CDR3 protein: CASRGGGDEAFF. The CDR3 region has the DNA TGTGCCAGCAGGGGGGGTGGGGACGAAGCTTTCTTT.

As concerns this clonotype: A single base is all that separates this from a far larger clone, so a read error is likely. The chain joins TRBV6-1 to TRBJ1-1; D is possibly TRBD1 (6 bases). Trimming took off 7 bases at V and 0 bases at J, with 9 bases between the two ends. CDR3 length equals 13 residues. Germline CDR1 and CDR2: MNHNS and SASEGT. The CDR3, as DNA: TGTGCCAGCATGGACAGCATGAACACTGAAGCTTTCTTT. It translates to CASMDSMNTEAFF.

This sequence joins TRBV24-1 and TRBJ2-1; tentative D call: TRBD2 (7 bases). V lost 4 bases and J lost 5, with 14 bases in between. The CDR3 contains 15 residues. CDR1 and CDR2 (germline): KGHDR, SFDVKD. CDR3 sequence reads: CATSDGGHVHNEQFF. DNA of the CDR3: TGTGCCACCAGTGACGGGGGGCATGTCCACAATGAGCAGTTCTTC.

This clonotype was picked up many times. V usage is TRBV25-1 and J usage is TRBJ2-1; 14 bases map to TRBD2. This CDR3 has 16 amino acids. The V gene end was trimmed by 7 bases and the J gene end by 8 bases; junction bases not matched to a gene: 10. The germline V gene has CDR1 MGHDK and CDR2 SYGVNS. This CDR3 is CASTGTSGGATHEQFF. CDR3 DNA: TGTGCCAGCACCGGGACTAGCGGGGGCGCCACCCATGAGCAGTTCTTC.

This clonotype was observed many times. In DNA, the CDR3 is TGTGCCAGCAGCTTTAACAACCGGGACACAACCTACGAGCAGTACTTC. Its protein is CASSFNNRDTTYEQYF. This chain joins TRBV7-3 and TRBJ2-7; D is perhaps TRBD1 (6 bases). CDR1 is SGHTA, CDR2 FQGTGA, per germline. CDR3 length equals 16 residues. Trimming cost V 3 bases and J 2 bases, with 17 bases left between them.

In its sample, this clonotype was seen many times. This chain joins TRBV7-8 and TRBJ2-7, with 9 bases aligning to TRBD1. After removal of 7 bases from V and 7 bases from J, the junction contained 5 bases not matched to a gene. This CDR3 region has 12 residues. Germline CDR1 and CDR2: SGHVS and FQNEAQ. CDR3 in DNA: TGTGCCAGCACCGGGACAGGGTATGAGCAGTACTTC. Protein product: CASTGTGYEQYF.

At least ten counts were recorded for this clonotype. The chain recombines TRBV5-1 with TRBJ1-1, with TRBD1 identical over 11 bases. Germline CDR1 and CDR2: SGHRS and YFSETQ. V shed 2 bases, J shed 3 bases, and the junction held 3 bases outside the gene matches. This CDR3 is built from 15 residues. Written as DNA, the CDR3 is TGCGCCAGCAGCTTTCCGGGACAGGGGGACACTGAAGCTTTCTTT. Translating it yields CASSFPGQGDTEAFF.

In its sample, this clonotype was seen once. The genes are TRBV6-2 or TRBV6-3 and TRBJ2-1; maybe TRBD2 (5 bases). The V and J ends lost 7 bases and 4 bases respectively, with 26 bases between them. This CDR3 is 18 amino acids long. Germline lookup yields CDR1 MNHEY and CDR2 SVGEGT. CDR3 DNA: TGTGCCAGCACTCCAACAGCGTTACTAGGTGCGCGTTACAATGAGCAGTTCTTC. Translated: CASTPTALLGARYNEQFF.

V is TRBV19 and J is TRBJ2-3; D is perhaps TRBD2 (6 bases). Per the germline V gene, CDR1 is LNHDA and CDR2 is SQIVND (reference sequence). CDR3 size: 14 residues. V was shortened by 1 base and J by 4 bases, with 9 bases between the two germline ends. The CDR3 spells CASSIARLADTQYF. The CDR3 DNA reads TGTGCCAGTAGTATAGCCCGACTAGCAGATACGCAGTATTTT.

Remarks on this clonotype: At one end, the junction sequence differs from germline, possibly due to a read error. The chain combines TRBV5-1 with TRBJ2-5; 10 nucleotides align to TRBD2. The CDR3 runs 10 residues. Germline CDR1 and CDR2: SGHRS and YFSETQ. The CDR3 DNA reads TGTGCCAGCGGGAGGGCTAACCAGTACTTC. Amino acids: CASGRANQYF.

The chain joins TRBV6-1 to TRBJ1-1; possibly TRBD1 for D (5 bases). Trimming left V 3 bases short and J 8 bases short, with 7 bases between. Germline loops: CDR1 MNHNS, CDR2 SASEGT. The CDR3 contains 11 residues. The CDR3, as DNA: TGTGCCAGCAGTGAGTGGGACGAAGCTTTCTTT. Encoded protein: CASSEWDEAFF.

The chain links TRBV27 to TRBJ1-1; TRBD1 is a possible D gene (5 bases). This CDR3 region has 14 residues. Trimming shortened V by 5 bases and J by 1 base, and 11 bases separated the two germline ends. The germline V gene encodes CDR1 MNHEY and CDR2 SMNVEV (reference sequence). CDR3 residues: CASSTPGPNTEAFF. CDR3 DNA: TGTGCCAGCAGTACTCCGGGACCGAACACTGAAGCTTTCTTT.

There are a few counts of this clonotype. The rearrangement joins TRBV4-3 to TRBJ2-1, with D possibly TRBD1 on 5 matching bases. The CDR3 extends over 18 amino acids. The V gene lost 0 bases and the J gene lost 8 bases, with 23 bases spanning the gap. The germline V gene has CDR1 LGHNA and CDR2 YSLEER. The CDR3 is CASSQDPQGSYLGDEQFF. The CDR3 DNA follows: TGCGCCAGCAGCCAAGATCCCCAGGGATCCTACCTAGGCGATGAGCAGTTCTTC.

This clonotype was recorded many times. V and J are TRBV9 and TRBJ1-2; tentatively, D is TRBD1 (6 bases). Looked up from germline, CDR1 is SGDLS and CDR2 is YYNGEE. The V end was cut by 0 bases, the J end by 4 bases, with 10 bases between. This CDR3 comprises 14 residues. The CDR3 nucleotides are TGTGCCAGCAGCGTAGCTATGGGGGCCTATGGCTACACCTTC. It codes for CASSVAMGAYGYTF.

In this sample, this clonotype turned up many times. The CDR3 protein is CASSFGSGAPYNEQFF. The CDR3 DNA is TGTGCCAGCAGTTTTGGGTCGGGGGCGCCGTACAATGAGCAGTTCTTC. The chain is built from TRBV12-3 or TRBV12-4 and TRBJ2-1, with D possibly being TRBD1 or TRBD2 (6 bases each). The CDR3 has 16 residues. The V end was cut by 3 bases, the J end by 4 bases, with 16 bases between.

There are many counts of this clonotype. V gene TRBV18 combines with J gene TRBJ1-4; unclear D gene. Germline V CDR1 and CDR2: KGHSH, LQKENI. This CDR3 spans 14 amino acids. V gave up 6 bases and J gave up 0 bases, with 8 bases separating them. CDR3 residues: CASSPVATNEKLFF. CDR3 DNA: TGTGCCAGCTCCCCCGTTGCAACTAATGAAAAACTGTTTTTT.

This clonotype was picked up many times. The CDR3 region has the DNA TGTGCCAGCAGGCCCAGGGGGCCGGACACTGAAGCTTTCTTT. Amino acids: CASRPRGPDTEAFF. The genes are TRBV6-1 and TRBJ1-1; 8 nucleotides align to TRBD1. The V and J ends lost 6 bases and 3 bases, in that order; junction bases with no gene match: 6. CDR3 length: 14 amino acids. Germline values: CDR1 MNHNS, CDR2 SASEGT.

The sample holds many counts of this clonotype. The V and J genes are TRBV28 and TRBJ2-3; no clear D gene. V lost 11 bases, J lost 1 base, and 13 bases lay in between. This CDR3 contains 13 residues. Germline lookup yields CDR1 MDHEN and CDR2 SYDVKM. The CDR3 spells CAGWMCGTDTQYF. The CDR3 region has the DNA TGTGCCGGCTGGATGTGTGGCACAGATACGCAGTATTTT. Complete variable domain (other parts from reference TRBV28 and TRBJ2-3): DVKVTQSSRYLVKRTGEKVFLECVQDMDHENMFWYRQDPGLGLRLIYFSYDVKMKEKGDIPEGYSVSREKKERFSLILESASTNQTSMYLCAGWMCGTDTQYFGPGTRLTVL.